These 10 T cell receptor beta chains originate from one sample sequenced in a study of T-cell reconstitution after alpha-beta-depleted transplantation in children. A TCRbeta library incorporating unique molecular identifiers was prepared. TCRdb called the PCR reads again in MiXCR, with one record for every CDR3 protein. The data show more than 200,000 distinct CDR3 sequences, roughly a quarter seen once. This sample comprised PBMCs, obtained before TCRalphabeta/CD19-depleted stem cell transplant. The receptor source for this set is a girl aged 2-10 years with Fanconi anemia, due to receive a stem cell transplant.

This clonotype was seen more than once but under ten times. The rearrangement links TRBV28 to TRBJ1-2, with D perhaps matching TRBD1 (5 bases). Germline loops: CDR1 MDHEN, CDR2 SYDVKM. The CDR3 sequence is 14 residues long. V was pared by 8 bases and J by 7 bases, with 20 bases between. CDR3 residues: CASHQWQGGSGYTF. Here the CDR3 DNA reads TGTGCCAGCCATCAATGGCAGGGAGGAAGTGGCTACACCTTC.

The chain has TRBV6-6 and TRBJ2-7; unclear D gene. Trimming left V 2 bases short and J 0 bases short, with 8 bases between. The germline CDR1 and CDR2 sequences are MNHNY and SVGAGI (reference sequence). The CDR3 loop spans 14 amino acids. CDR3: CASSYGRNSYEQYF. In nucleotides, the CDR3 is TGTGCCAGCAGTTACGGCCGCAACTCCTACGAGCAGTACTTC.

The sample holds many counts of this clonotype. In DNA form, the CDR3 reads TGTGCCAGCAGTTTTAGCAGGGGACAGACCCAGTACTTC. Translating it yields CASSFSRGQTQYF. This chain links TRBV12-3 or TRBV12-4 with TRBJ2-5, with a possible D match to TRBD1 (6 bases). The CDR3 spans 13 residues. Trimming removed 3 bases at V and 6 bases at J, with 11 bases between.

This clonotype was seen more than once but under ten times. The chain uses TRBV29-1 and TRBJ2-1; no clear D. Germline values: CDR1 SQVTM, CDR2 ANQGSEA. This CDR3 is 15 amino acids long. Trimming removed 3 bases at V and 5 bases at J, with 17 bases between. The CDR3 is CSVEAEGPLNNEQFF. The CDR3 nucleotides read TGCAGCGTTGAGGCCGAAGGGCCCCTAAACAATGAGCAGTTCTTC.

This clonotype was seen just once. The V and J genes are TRBV20-1 and TRBJ2-7; tentative D call: TRBD2 (6 bases). V lost 3 bases and J 4 bases, leaving 16 bases between the germline ends. Germline lookup yields CDR1 DFQATT and CDR2 SNEGSKA (reference sequence). This CDR3 spans 14 amino acids. In DNA, the CDR3 is TGCAGTGCTAGTTTGGGGAGGAGTAGGTACGAGCAGTACTTC. Translated: CSASLGRSRYEQYF.

This chain uses TRBV28 with TRBJ1-2; 8 bases agree with TRBD1. Germline trimming cut 4 bases from V and 3 bases from J; bases unmatched to any gene: 7. The CDR3 is 15 amino acids. Germline-derived CDR1 and CDR2 are MDHEN and SYDVKM. The CDR3 region is CASSSTGGGDYGYTF. For the CDR3, the DNA is TGTGCCAGCAGTTCTACAGGGGGAGGTGACTATGGCTACACCTTC.

The chain combines TRBV7-3 with TRBJ2-1, with 8 bases that match TRBD2. Germline V gene lookup returns CDR1 SGHTA and CDR2 FQGTGA. The CDR3 is 18 amino acids. The trim removed 6 bases at V and 8 bases at J, leaving 21 bases unmatched. The CDR3 loop reads CASSPKEGPGLVQDEQFF. The CDR3 DNA sequence: TGTGCCAGCAGTCCTAAGGAGGGGCCGGGACTAGTCCAAGATGAGCAGTTCTTC.

This clonotype appeared many times. The chain has TRBV20-1 and TRBJ1-6, with TRBD1 matching over 7 bases. The length of the CDR3 is 14 residues. CDR1 and CDR2 from the germline V gene are DFQATT and SNEGSKA (reference sequence). After removal of 6 bases from V and 7 bases from J, the junction contained 9 bases not matched to a gene. CDR3 DNA sequence: TGCAGTGCCAAGTCGGCAGGGGGGAATTCACCCCTCCACTTT. Translation gives CSAKSAGGNSPLHF.

This clonotype was recorded many times. This sequence joins TRBV25-1 and TRBJ2-1, with D perhaps TRBD2 (5 bases). Germline V lookup: CDR1 MGHDK, CDR2 SYGVNS. Deletions cut 6 bases from V and 10 bases from J, with 13 bases between. The CDR3 has 12 residues. The CDR3 spells CASRGSLVEQFF. The DNA for the CDR3 is TGTGCCAGCAGGGGGAGCCTGGTAGAGCAGTTCTTC.

This clonotype came up a few times. The chain combines TRBV5-1 with TRBJ2-7, with a weak D call TRBD2 (5 bases). Germline lookup yields CDR1 SGHRS and CDR2 YFSETQ. The CDR3 covers 14 residues. The germline V and J ends were trimmed by 4 bases and 3 bases, with 14 bases remaining between them. Here the CDR3 DNA reads TGCGCCAGCAGCCTGGTTTCAGCGGACTACGAGCAGTACTTC. This sequence encodes CASSLVSADYEQYF.